This paragraph covers one T cell receptor beta chain sequence. Antigen specificity is unknown. The read is 3 residues too short to cover the CDR3 end, so that end is filled in from the germline J gene. These data originate in a study of Tregs in tolerant kidney transplant recipients. Study conclusions and caveats: Expanding Tregs on activated donor B cells appeared to best identify donor-specific TCRbeta clones. Some patients' samples used different primers over time, so nucleotide sequences weren't comparable. Donor-specific Treg expansion exceeded global Treg expansion in tolerant patients, suggesting antigen drive.

Recipients received nonmyeloablative bone marrow transplants from related graft donors, with transient mixed chimerism. Only in-frame clones appear in the TCRdb table, and some are missing; sequencing was by immunoSEQ multiplex PCR. The sample totals roughly 23,000 clones. J was trimmed by 4 bases and V by 6 bases; bases with no gene match: 7. Germline-derived CDR1 and CDR2 are KGHSH and LQKENI. The CDR3 extends over 15 amino acids. The sequence derives from a human patient who received a combined kidney and bone marrow transplant. The graft donor may have given rise to some T cells. The rearrangement joins TRBV18 to TRBJ1-3; the match to TRBD1 covers 9 bases. The sample was CD4+ T cells from blood (PBMCs), taken 6 months after the transplant. CDR3 DNA, as far as it was read: TGTGCCAGCTCTTTCCTGACAGGGGGAGGAAACACC. Its translation is CASSFLTGGGNT. The whole CDR3 is CASSFLTGGGNTIYF. Full variable domain (outside the CDR3, taken from reference TRBV18 and TRBJ1-3): NAGVMQNPRHLVRRRGQEARLRCSPMKGHSHVYWYRQLPEEGLKFMVYLQKENIIDESGMPKERFSAEFPKEGPSILRIQQVVRGDSAAYFCASSFLTGGGNTIYFGEGSWLTVV.